This record concerns one T cell receptor (beta chain) sequence. Its antigen is unknown. TCRdb called the 5' RACE reads again in MiXCR, with one record for every CDR3 protein. The table lists 200,000 to 300,000 distinct CDR3 sequences, 7.5% of them singletons. The data are from a study of identical twins. Overall study findings and caveats: Memory repertoires showed no such pattern, whereas abundant cord blood beta clonotypes carried fewer insertions. Invariant T cells like MAIT and iNKT could partly confound the zero-insertion analyses. Beta out-of-frame sequences showed weaker excess twin sharing. Out-of-frame alpha sequences shared by twins showed excess low generation probability.

Trimming cost V 2 bases and J 2 bases, with 11 bases left between them. The germline CDR1 and CDR2 sequences are SGDLS and YYNGEE. The CDR3 runs 15 residues. These same data were also listed under a study on yellow fever vaccine responses in identical twins.

This clonotype was sampled from a woman aged 18-35 years in good health. This chain joins TRBV9 and TRBJ2-1; no clear D gene. Sequencing was carried out using CD8+ T cells sorted from blood. CDR3 sequence: CASSVGSSPYNEQFF. For the CDR3, the DNA is TGTGCCAGCAGCGTTGGTTCAAGCCCCTACAATGAGCAGTTCTTC. The complete variable domain, with remaining parts taken from reference TRBV9 and TRBJ2-1, reads DSGVTQTPKHLITATGQRVTLRCSPRSGDLSVYWYQQSLDQGLQFLIQYYNGEERAKGNILERFSAQQFPDLHSELNLSSLELGDSALYFCASSVGSSPYNEQFFGPGTRLTVL.